This T cell receptor beta chain was recovered during a study of STAT5B mutations in CD4+ large granular lymphocyte leukemia. Original processing methods: Lowest detectable productive clonotype frequency was 2.59 x 10-5. The repertoire was sequenced with immunoSEQ multiplex PCR; TCRdb's copy has only in-frame clones and lacks some. D and trimming come from the DNA, and the V and J calls and clone size come from that table. The table has some 21,000 clones, approximately 81% seen once. The CDR3 length is 14 residues. The germline CDR1 and CDR2 sequences are SGHVS and FQNEAQ. Trimming took 4 bases from V and 6 from J, leaving 13 bases between them.

This TCR came from a human donor in good health. Sample: CD4+ T cells from blood buffy coats. The rearrangement joins TRBV7-8 to TRBJ2-1, with D perhaps TRBD2 (5 bases). The CDR3: CASSSRGRSNEQFF. CDR3 nucleotides: TGTGCCAGCAGCTCGCGAGGGAGAAGCAATGAGCAGTTCTTC. The full variable domain, with the rest looked up from reference TRBV7-8 and TRBJ2-1, is GAGVSQSPRYKVAKRGQDVALRCDPISGHVSLFWYQQALGQGPEFLTYFQNEAQLDKSGLPSDRFFAERPEGSVSTLKIQRTQQEDSAVYLCASSSRGRSNEQFFGPGTRLTVL.